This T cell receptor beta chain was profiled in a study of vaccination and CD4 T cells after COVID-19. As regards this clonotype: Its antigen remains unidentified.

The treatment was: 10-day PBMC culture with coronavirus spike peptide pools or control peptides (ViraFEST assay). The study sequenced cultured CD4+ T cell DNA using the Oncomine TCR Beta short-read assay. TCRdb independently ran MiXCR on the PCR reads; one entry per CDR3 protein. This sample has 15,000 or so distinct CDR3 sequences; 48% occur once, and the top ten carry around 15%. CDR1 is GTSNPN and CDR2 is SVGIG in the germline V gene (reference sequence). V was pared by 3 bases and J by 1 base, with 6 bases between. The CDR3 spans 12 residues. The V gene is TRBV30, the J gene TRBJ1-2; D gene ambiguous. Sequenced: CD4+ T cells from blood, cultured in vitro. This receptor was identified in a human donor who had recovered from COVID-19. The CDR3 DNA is TGTGCCTGGAGGGCGATTAACTATGGCTACACCTTC. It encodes CAWRAINYGYTF.